Below, 30 T cell receptor beta chains from the same sample are listed, as sequenced in a study of blood T cell repertoires in COVID-19. Using immunoSEQ multiplex PCR, the repertoire was profiled, and TCRdb retains in-frame clones only, with some absent. The sample shows some 300,000 clones, around 89% of them seen only once. Sequencing was done on a sample of PBMCs or T cells enriched from blood (not recorded which). The receptors were sampled from a woman aged 55-70 years in a cohort exposed to, infected with or recovered from COVID-19 (not recorded which).

The V gene is TRBV3-1 (or the pseudogene TRBV3-2), the J gene TRBJ2-3, with 9 bases that match TRBD2. V shed 1 base and J 7 bases; nucleotides not matched to a gene: 9. This CDR3 region has 16 residues. The germline gives CDR1 LGHDT, CDR2 YNNKEL (reference sequence). In DNA form, the CDR3 reads TGTGCCAGCAGCCAAGGGATAGCGGGGGCCGGATATACGCAGTATTTT. This codes for CASSQGIAGAGYTQYF.

This chain uses TRBV2 with TRBJ2-5, with D unresolved. Germline values: CDR1 SNHLY, CDR2 FYNNEI. This CDR3 region has 12 residues. Trimming pared 6 bases from V and 4 bases from J, leaving 9 bases between. DNA for the CDR3: TGTGCCAGCAGACGAGCGCCAGAGACCCAGTACTTC. Translating gives CASRRAPETQYF.

The rearrangement joins TRBV19 to TRBJ1-5, with D unresolved. The germline V and J ends were trimmed by 6 bases and 2 bases, with 11 bases remaining between them. Looked up from germline, CDR1 is LNHDA and CDR2 is SQIVND (reference sequence). The CDR3 has 14 residues. CDR3 in amino acids: CASRLGEGNQPQHF. The CDR3 region has the DNA TGTGCCAGTAGACTTGGAGAAGGCAATCAGCCCCAGCATTTT. Combining the CDR3 with reference TRBV19 and TRBJ1-5 gives the whole variable domain DGGITQSPKYLFRKEGQNVTLSCEQNLNHDAMYWYRQDPGQGLRLIYYSQIVNDFQKGDIAEGYSVSREKKESFPLTVTSAQKNPTAFYLCASRLGEGNQPQHFGDGTRLSIL.

The chain is built from TRBV19 and TRBJ2-1, with 12 bases fitting TRBD2. This CDR3 spans 16 amino acids. The germline V gene has CDR1 LNHDA and CDR2 SQIVND (reference sequence). Losses at the gene ends were 5 bases for V and 4 bases for J; bases not matched to a gene: 6. The CDR3 spells CASSSRLAGEYNEQFF. The CDR3 DNA sequence: TGTGCCAGTAGTTCCCGACTAGCGGGAGAGTACAATGAGCAGTTCTTC.

This chain connects TRBV11-2 to TRBJ1-1, with D possibly being TRBD1 (6 bases). Germline V CDR1 and CDR2: SGHAT, FQNNGV. Trimming took off 0 bases at V and 6 bases at J, with 14 bases between the two ends. The CDR3 has 15 amino acids. The DNA of the CDR3 is TGTGCCAGCAGCTTAGACCCAAGGGGGAGGGCTGAAGCTTTCTTT. Its protein product is CASSLDPRGRAEAFF.

The rearrangement uses TRBV18 and TRBJ2-3, with unresolved D. Germline V CDR1 and CDR2: KGHSH, LQKENI. Trimming removed 5 bases at V and 1 base at J, with 7 bases between. The CDR3 has 13 residues. The CDR3 nucleotides read TGTGCCAGCTCATCCACAGGCACAGATACGCAGTATTTT. Translation gives CASSSTGTDTQYF. Combining the CDR3 with reference TRBV18 and TRBJ2-3 gives the whole variable domain NAGVMQNPRHLVRRRGQEARLRCSPMKGHSHVYWYRQLPEEGLKFMVYLQKENIIDESGMPKERFSAEFPKEGPSILRIQQVVRGDSAAYFCASSSTGTDTQYFGPGTRLTVL.

The gene calls are TRBV6-6 and TRBJ2-2, with 13 bases aligning to TRBD2. From germline, CDR1 is MNHNY and CDR2 SVGAGI (reference sequence). The CDR3 has 17 amino acids. J was trimmed by 1 base and V by 5 bases; bases with no gene match: 4. The CDR3 DNA sequence: TGTGCCAGCAGTCGGACTAGCGGGAGTTGGAACACCGGGGAGCTGTTTTTT. Its translation: CASSRTSGSWNTGELFF.

The gene calls are TRBV4-1 and TRBJ1-1, with D possibly TRBD1 on 6 matching bases. V dropped 4 bases and J dropped 4 bases, with 13 bases sitting between them. Germline V CDR1 and CDR2: MGHRA, YSYEKL. CDR3 length equals 14 residues. CDR3 DNA: TGCGCCAGCAGCCCAGACCCAGGGGTCACTGAAGCTTTCTTT. It encodes CASSPDPGVTEAFF.

This clone was counted once. The chain links TRBV7-3 to TRBJ2-2, with 10 bases lining up with TRBD2. V gave up 3 bases and J gave up 5 bases; unmatched junction bases: 3. Germline loops: CDR1 SGHTA, CDR2 FQGTGA. The CDR3 consists of 15 residues. CDR3 DNA sequence: TGTGCCAGCAGCTTCGGGACTAGCGAGACCGGGGAGCTGTTTTTT. It encodes CASSFGTSETGELFF.

CDR3 sequence (DNA): TGTGCCAGTACAGGACAGGGAACCACGCGTGGCTACACCTTC. Residues: CASTGQGTTRGYTF. This rearrangement joins TRBV28 to TRBJ1-2; TRBD1 matches at 8 bases. Trimming cost V 9 bases and J 7 bases; bases outside gene matches: 13. The germline V gene has CDR1 MDHEN and CDR2 SYDVKM. The CDR3 totals 14 residues.

This clone was seen a few times. Other DNA sequences from this sample encode an identical CDR3 as well. The V and J genes are TRBV5-1 and TRBJ1-4; TRBD1 agrees at 7 bases. V lost 4 bases and J lost 5; bases outside the gene matches: 5. Germline V CDR1 and CDR2: SGHRS, YFSETQ. The CDR3 consists of 14 residues. DNA of the CDR3: TGCGCCAGCAGCCGAGGACAGGCCAATGAAAAACTGTTTTTT. Its translation: CASSRGQANEKLFF.

The V call is TRBV4-2, the J call TRBJ2-7; 11 bases fit TRBD2. The CDR3 extends over 15 amino acids. The V gene end was trimmed by 2 bases and the J gene end by 2 bases; junction bases not matched to a gene: 2. The germline gives CDR1 LGHNA, CDR2 YNFKEQ. The CDR3 region has the DNA TGTGCCAGCAGCCAACAGGGACTAGCGGCCTACGAGCAGTACTTC. As protein: CASSQQGLAAYEQYF.

This chain links TRBV2 with TRBJ2-3, with D tentatively TRBD1 (7 bases). The V end was cut by 10 bases, the J end by 0 bases, with 17 bases between. Germline lookup yields CDR1 SNHLY and CDR2 FYNNEI. CDR3 length equals 15 residues. This CDR3 reads CATLRGRGSTDTQYF. Written as DNA, the CDR3 is TGTGCCACCTTAAGGGGGCGGGGTAGCACAGATACGCAGTATTTT. The complete variable domain, with remaining parts taken from reference TRBV2 and TRBJ2-3, reads EPEVTQTPSHQVTQMGQEVILRCVPISNHLYFYWYRQILGQKVEFLVSFYNNEISEKSEIFDDQFSVERPDGSNFTLKIRSTKLEDSAMYFCATLRGRGSTDTQYFGPGTRLTVL.

This sequence joins TRBV30 and TRBJ2-7; TRBD1 is a possible D gene (6 bases). The CDR3 runs to 13 residues. CDR1 is GTSNPN and CDR2 is SVGIG in the germline V gene (reference sequence). V gave up 0 bases and J gave up 6 bases, with 12 bases separating them. The CDR3: CAWSVHPGAEQYF. The CDR3 DNA is TGTGCCTGGAGTGTACATCCAGGGGCCGAGCAGTACTTC.

The chain recombines TRBV5-8 with TRBJ2-3, with a weak D call TRBD2 (6 bases). Germline V gives CDR1 SGHTS, CDR2 YDEGEE. This CDR3 region has 15 residues. Trimming removed 4 bases from V and 5 bases from J, with 17 bases in between. CDR3 in DNA: TGTGCCAGCAGCGAGGCGGGAACCGGTTTAGATACGCAGTATTTT. The encoded protein is CASSEAGTGLDTQYF.

Written as DNA, the CDR3 is TGTGCCAGCAGCACCCGGACAGGGATAGTACTTTATGGCTACACCTTC. Its protein product is CASSTRTGIVLYGYTF. The chain has TRBV5-6 and TRBJ1-2, with TRBD1 identical over 8 bases. There are 16 residues in the CDR3. J lost 5 bases, V lost 4 bases, and 13 bases had no gene match. Germline loops: CDR1 SGHDT, CDR2 YYEEEE.

CDR3: CASSEQWGGGRRGNEQFF. The CDR3 nucleotides are TGTGCCAGCAGTGAACAGTGGGGGGGAGGGCGGAGGGGCAATGAGCAGTTCTTC. The chain carries TRBV6-1 and TRBJ2-1, with TRBD2 identical over 7 bases. The CDR3 has 18 amino acids. Trimming cost V 2 bases and J 6 bases; bases outside gene matches: 16. Germline V lookup: CDR1 MNHNS, CDR2 SASEGT.

For the CDR3, the DNA is TGTGCCAGCAGTTTCGACTATCGTATCACCGGGGAGCTGTTTTTT. Residues: CASSFDYRITGELFF. The chain is built from TRBV28 and TRBJ2-2, with D perhaps TRBD2 (5 bases). Germline V gene data show CDR1 as MDHEN and CDR2 as SYDVKM. V lost 3 bases to trimming and J lost 4 bases, with 12 bases between them. The CDR3 consists of 15 residues.

The chain uses TRBV5-1 and TRBJ2-2; a weak D match, TRBD1 (5 bases). From germline, CDR1 is SGHRS and CDR2 YFSETQ. The CDR3 sequence is 15 residues long. V was cut by 3 bases and J by 2 bases, with 11 bases left in between. CDR3 in amino acids: CASSSGQRNTGELFF. The CDR3 DNA reads as TGCGCCAGCAGCTCAGGGCAGCGAAACACCGGGGAGCTGTTTTTT.

This clone has just one count. The genes are TRBV18 and TRBJ1-2, with 7 bases matching TRBD1. The V and J ends lost 2 bases and 5 bases, in that order; junction bases with no gene match: 8. Germline-derived CDR1 and CDR2 are KGHSH and LQKENI. The CDR3 covers 15 residues. The CDR3 here is CASSPAGQELYGYTF. The CDR3 DNA sequence: TGTGCCAGCTCACCAGCCGGACAGGAGCTATATGGCTACACCTTC.

The genes are TRBV11-2 and TRBJ2-3; TRBD2 is a possible D gene (5 bases). Trimming took 5 bases from V and 5 from J, leaving 14 bases between them. Germline V lookup: CDR1 SGHAT, CDR2 FQNNGV. This CDR3 is 14 amino acids long. This CDR3 reads CASSLLERLDTQYF. Here the CDR3 DNA reads TGTGCCAGCAGCCTACTAGAAAGGTTAGATACGCAGTATTTT.

V is TRBV20-1 and J is TRBJ1-2, with TRBD1 identical over 7 bases. The CDR3 extends over 15 amino acids. Germline CDR1 is DFQATT and CDR2 is SNEGSKA (reference sequence). J was trimmed by 0 bases and V by 6 bases; bases with no gene match: 10. The CDR3 protein is CSASDRARANYGYTF. The CDR3 DNA is TGCAGTGCGAGTGACAGGGCTAGAGCTAACTATGGCTACACCTTC.

V gene TRBV2 combines with J gene TRBJ1-2, with 7 bases lining up with TRBD1. The germline V gene encodes CDR1 SNHLY and CDR2 FYNNEI. The trim removed 1 base at V and 7 bases at J, leaving 3 bases unmatched. The CDR3 is 13 residues long. The DNA of the CDR3 is TGTGCCAGCAGTGAAGAGACAGGGACTGGCTACACCTTC. This encodes CASSEETGTGYTF.

The CDR3 loop reads CAIRQGAGRKLFF. In DNA, the CDR3 is TGTGCCATCCGACAGGGGGCTGGGAGAAAACTGTTTTTT. The chain combines TRBV28 with TRBJ1-4, with TRBD1 matching 10 bases. V lost 10 bases to trimming and J lost 10 bases; unmatched junction nucleotides: 9. CDR1 and CDR2 (germline): MDHEN, SYDVKM. The CDR3 has 13 residues.

V is TRBV9 and J is TRBJ1-3, with D possibly matching TRBD1 (5 bases). The V end lost 0 bases, the J end lost 0 bases, and 10 bases lay between the germline ends. The CDR3 sequence is 16 residues long. Germline V gene sequence: CDR1 SGDLS, CDR2 YYNGEE. Here the CDR3 reads CASSVETGGSGNTIYF. The DNA for the CDR3 is TGTGCCAGCAGCGTAGAAACAGGCGGCTCTGGAAACACCATATATTTT.

The rearrangement uses TRBV2 and TRBJ2-1, with 7 bases that match TRBD2. V lost 4 bases to trimming and J lost 9 bases; unmatched junction nucleotides: 12. The CDR3 sequence is 15 residues long. Germline V gives CDR1 SNHLY, CDR2 FYNNEI. CDR3 bases: TGTGCCAGCAGTGTACTAGCGCCTCCCGCGGGTGAGCAGTTCTTC. This translates into CASSVLAPPAGEQFF.

The chain employs TRBV18 and TRBJ2-7; TRBD1 might be the D (7 bases). The V end was cut by 6 bases, the J end by 6 bases, with 24 bases between. The CDR3 is made up of 16 amino acids. The germline V gene has CDR1 KGHSH and CDR2 LQKENI. The CDR3 spells CASSPSTVGQGGEQYF. The CDR3, as DNA: TGTGCCAGCTCTCCATCTACAGTCGGGCAGGGGGGCGAGCAGTACTTC.

The rearrangement joins TRBV2 to TRBJ2-7, with TRBD2 matching 11 bases. Germline trimming cut 0 bases from V and 4 bases from J; bases unmatched to any gene: 8. The CDR3 totals 17 residues. Germline CDR1 and CDR2: SNHLY and FYNNEI. CDR3 bases: TGTGCCAGCAGTGAAGCGGAGGAGGGACTAGCGGTTTACGAGCAGTACTTC. Its translation: CASSEAEEGLAVYEQYF.

The V and J genes are TRBV7-2 and TRBJ1-5, with D hard to call. Trimming took 2 bases from V and 4 from J, leaving 12 bases between them. The CDR3 loop spans 15 amino acids. Germline-derived CDR1 and CDR2 are SGHTA and FQGNSA. The DNA of the CDR3 is TGTGCCAGCAGCTTAACGGGATCGGGTAATCAGCCCCAGCATTTT. Encoded protein: CASSLTGSGNQPQHF. The full variable domain, its missing parts supplied by reference TRBV7-2 and TRBJ1-5, is GAGVSQSPSNKVTEKGKDVELRCDPISGHTALYWYRQSLGQGLEFLIYFQGNSAPDKSGLPSDRFSAERTGGSVSTLTIQRTQQEDSAVYLCASSLTGSGNQPQHFGDGTRLSIL.

The chain joins TRBV3-1 (or the pseudogene TRBV3-2) to TRBJ1-2; no reliable D call. V lost 3 bases to trimming and J lost 7 bases, with 9 bases between them. Germline V gives CDR1 LGHDT, CDR2 YNNKEL (reference sequence). The CDR3 totals 12 residues. CDR3 residues: CASSQIRSGYTF. The CDR3 nucleotides read TGTGCCAGCAGCCAGATAAGGAGTGGCTACACCTTC.